The 31 T cell receptor beta chains listed next were all sequenced from one sample in a study of control samples from healthy donors and cancer patients. The protocol was immunoSEQ multiplex PCR, while the TCRdb copy is restricted to in-frame clones and leaves out a portion. The data contain over 80,000 clones, around 92% of them singletons. The sample taken for sequencing was blood. These receptors all stem from a man aged 25 to 45 in good health.

This clone was seen a single time. This chain joins TRBV5-1 and TRBJ1-3, with a tentative D call TRBD1 (5 bases). Germline CDR1 and CDR2: SGHRS and YFSETQ. Trimming removed 0 bases from V and 0 bases from J, with 10 bases in between. This CDR3 has 16 amino acids. The CDR3 sequence: CASSLGGGDSGNTIYF. CDR3 sequence (DNA): TGCGCCAGCAGCTTGGGTGGGGGAGACTCTGGAAACACCATATATTTT.

The V call is TRBV19, the J call TRBJ1-2; 7 nucleotides align to TRBD1. CDR3 size: 14 residues. Germline trimming cut 4 bases from V and 2 bases from J; bases unmatched to any gene: 4. In germline, CDR1 is LNHDA, CDR2 SQIVND (reference sequence). The CDR3 sequence is CASSTSGQNYGYTF. The CDR3 DNA reads TGTGCCAGTAGTACATCGGGACAGAACTATGGCTACACCTTC.

This chain uses TRBV24-1 with TRBJ2-5; D gene uncertain. The CDR3 contains 15 residues. The ends were cut back, 5 bases at V and 0 bases at J, with 12 bases in the middle. CDR1 is KGHDR, CDR2 SFDVKD, per germline. The CDR3 here is CATSGAQVDQETQYF. CDR3 DNA sequence: TGTGCCACCAGTGGGGCTCAGGTAGACCAAGAGACCCAGTACTTC.

This chain links TRBV20-1 with TRBJ1-6; 8 nucleotides line up with TRBD1. Unmatched junction bases numbered 12, after V lost 3 bases and J lost 8 bases. CDR1 DFQATT and CDR2 SNEGSKA come from the germline V gene (reference sequence). The CDR3 loop spans 16 amino acids. DNA of the CDR3: TGCAGTGCTAGTGTTGTCAGGGGGCCTGGGGATTCACCCCTCCACTTT. Its translation: CSASVVRGPGDSPLHF.

This chain links TRBV3-1 (or the pseudogene TRBV3-2) with TRBJ2-7, with 15 positions matching TRBD2. Losses at the gene ends were 4 bases for V and 5 bases for J; bases not matched to a gene: 15. The germline gives CDR1 LGHDT, CDR2 YNNKEL (reference sequence). This CDR3 region has 19 residues. This CDR3 is CASSRAGLAGGPLYHEQYF. Here the CDR3 DNA reads TGTGCCAGCAGCCGCGCCGGACTAGCGGGGGGGCCTTTATACCACGAGCAGTACTTC.

V gene TRBV7-2 combines with J gene TRBJ2-3; 13 nucleotides agree with TRBD2. CDR3 length: 15 residues. Germline lookup yields CDR1 SGHTA and CDR2 FQGNSA. With V trimmed by 5 bases and J by 4 bases, 3 bases remained unmatched. The CDR3 protein is CASSRLAGGADTQYF. As DNA, the CDR3 is TGTGCCAGCAGCAGACTAGCGGGAGGCGCAGATACGCAGTATTTT.

The chain employs TRBV2 and TRBJ2-3, with D possibly being TRBD2 (5 bases). V gave up 0 bases and J gave up 2 bases, with 18 bases separating them. CDR3 length: 18 residues. Germline-derived CDR1 and CDR2 are SNHLY and FYNNEI. The CDR3 DNA reads as TGTGCCAGCAGTGAAGCGGGTGAGGGATTAATGCCCACAGATACGCAGTATTTT. Its translation: CASSEAGEGLMPTDTQYF.

The J gene is TRBJ2-2, the V gene TRBV25-1, with D perhaps TRBD1 or TRBD2 (5 bases each). V lost 6 bases, J lost 3 bases, and 23 bases lay in between. CDR1 is MGHDK, CDR2 SYGVNS, per germline. The CDR3 loop spans 18 amino acids. The CDR3 region has the DNA TGTGCCAGCAGGCCGGGAACGGGGCCGAGGATATACACCGGGGAGCTGTTTTTT. It codes for CASRPGTGPRIYTGELFF.

The chain uses TRBV5-4 and TRBJ2-2; 8 nucleotides line up with TRBD1. This CDR3 is 16 amino acids long. With V trimmed by 4 bases and J by 2 bases, 7 bases remained unmatched. Germline CDR1 and CDR2: SGHNT and YYREEE (reference sequence). In DNA form, the CDR3 reads TGTGCCAGCAGCAGTACAGGGGGTGGTAACACCGGGGAGCTGTTTTTT. This encodes CASSSTGGGNTGELFF.

This rearrangement joins TRBV5-1 to TRBJ2-7; 7 bases map to TRBD1. The junction had 10 bases not matched to a gene; V was cut back by 1 base and J by 0 bases. The CDR3 sequence is 17 residues long. Germline V gene lookup returns CDR1 SGHRS and CDR2 YFSETQ. Written as DNA, the CDR3 is TGCGCCAGCAGCTTGTTCGGGGACAGCTATACCTCCTACGAGCAGTACTTC. It specifies CASSLFGDSYTSYEQYF.

In its sample, this clone was seen once. The chain joins TRBV5-1 to TRBJ2-1, with 9 bases that match TRBD1. CDR3 length equals 13 residues. V lost 4 bases to trimming and J lost 6 bases; unmatched junction nucleotides: 2. Germline V lookup: CDR1 SGHRS, CDR2 YFSETQ. The CDR3 sequence: CASSTDRGNEQFF. The CDR3 DNA reads as TGCGCCAGCAGCACGGACAGGGGCAATGAGCAGTTCTTC.

The rearrangement links TRBV4-2 to TRBJ1-5, with D possibly TRBD1 on 5 matching bases. The CDR3 covers 13 residues. The V and J ends lost 0 bases and 6 bases respectively, with 6 bases between them. Germline CDR1 LGHNA, CDR2 YNFKEQ. The CDR3 DNA follows: TGTGCCAGCAGCCAAGAGGGGGGTCAGCCCCAGCATTTT. Translating it yields CASSQEGGQPQHF.

J is TRBJ2-7 and V is TRBV6-5, with 7 bases that match TRBD1. CDR1 and CDR2 (germline): MNHEY, SVGAGI. The V and J ends lost 6 bases and 4 bases, in that order; junction bases with no gene match: 3. The CDR3 is made up of 12 amino acids. CDR3 DNA sequence: TGTGCCAGCAGAAAACAGGGGTACGAGCAGTACTTC. Amino acids: CASRKQGYEQYF.

As DNA, the CDR3 is TGTGCCAGTAGTATACTGGCTAGCGGGAACAATGAGCAGTTCTTC. As protein: CASSILASGNNEQFF. The gene calls are TRBV19 and TRBJ2-1; 9 nucleotides agree with TRBD2. Trimming at V came to 2 bases and at J to 5 bases, leaving 4 bases not matched to a gene. The germline V gene encodes CDR1 LNHDA and CDR2 SQIVND (reference sequence). The CDR3 has 15 amino acids.

This chain uses TRBV6-2 or TRBV6-3 with TRBJ2-1, with D possibly being TRBD2 (5 bases). V gave up 4 bases and J gave up 7 bases, with 14 bases separating them. CDR3 size: 14 residues. Germline CDR1 and CDR2: MNHEY and SVGEGT. The CDR3 region is CASSLVATLNEQFF. The CDR3 nucleotides are TGTGCCAGCAGTTTAGTAGCGACGCTGAATGAGCAGTTCTTC.

J is TRBJ1-1 and V is TRBV29-1, with D perhaps matching TRBD1 (5 bases). Germline V gene lookup returns CDR1 SQVTM and CDR2 ANQGSEA. This CDR3 region has 15 residues. Trimming left V 7 bases short and J 0 bases short, with 18 bases between. CDR3 nucleotides: TGCAGCGCCTGGGCAGGGAGTTACATGAACACTGAAGCTTTCTTT. Encoded protein: CSAWAGSYMNTEAFF.

V usage is TRBV5-1 and J usage is TRBJ2-5; D remains ambiguous. The germline gives CDR1 SGHRS, CDR2 YFSETQ. V shed 0 bases and J shed 1 base, with 10 bases lying between them. The CDR3 has 15 amino acids. The chain's CDR3 is CASSLAAEVQETQYF. In DNA form, the CDR3 reads TGCGCCAGCAGCTTGGCGGCAGAAGTCCAAGAGACCCAGTACTTC.

This clone occurred once. The chain couples TRBV5-1 to TRBJ1-1; D possibly corresponds to TRBD1 (5 bases). The CDR3 is 17 residues long. The V and J ends lost 3 bases and 0 bases respectively, with 18 bases between them. Germline V gives CDR1 SGHRS, CDR2 YFSETQ. CDR3 sequence reads: CASSSTLTDPMNTEAFF. The CDR3 nucleotides are TGCGCCAGCAGCTCCACCCTGACAGACCCGATGAACACTGAAGCTTTCTTT. Drawing the rest from reference TRBV5-1 and TRBJ1-1, the complete variable domain is KAGVTQTPRYLIKTRGQQVTLSCSPISGHRSVSWYQQTPGQGLQFLFEYFSETQRNKGNFPGRFSGRQFSNSRSEMNVSTLELGDSALYLCASSSTLTDPMNTEAFFGQGTRLTVV.

This clone was detected only once. The chain is built from TRBV4-3 and TRBJ1-1; D is ambiguous. Germline CDR1 LGHNA, CDR2 YSLEER. V was shortened by 8 bases and J by 1 base, with 8 bases between the two germline ends. This CDR3 contains 12 residues. DNA of the CDR3: TGCGCCAGCCGGGCGCCGAACACTGAAGCTTTCTTT. It is translated as CASRAPNTEAFF.

On this clone itself: Other DNA sequences of this sample code for an identical CDR3. This chain joins TRBV9 and TRBJ1-1, with D hard to call. CDR1 is SGDLS and CDR2 is YYNGEE in the germline V gene. CDR3 length equals 13 residues. V was shortened by 0 bases and J by 1 base, with 4 bases between the two germline ends. Written as DNA, the CDR3 is TGTGCCAGCAGCGTAGAGCCGAACACTGAAGCTTTCTTT. Amino acid sequence: CASSVEPNTEAFF.

This sequence joins TRBV11-2 and TRBJ2-3, with 8 bases aligning to TRBD2. Per the germline V gene, CDR1 is SGHAT and CDR2 is FQNNGV. CDR3 length: 16 amino acids. The trim removed 8 bases at V and 2 bases at J, leaving 12 bases unmatched. The CDR3, as DNA: TGTGCCAGCGGCTCGGGAGGGGCATTAACCACAGATACGCAGTATTTT. Translating gives CASGSGGALTTDTQYF.

The J gene is TRBJ2-5, the V gene TRBV9; TRBD2 aligns across 15 bases. Germline V gene data show CDR1 as SGDLS and CDR2 as YYNGEE. V trimming: 4 bases; J trimming: 3 bases; junction bases outside the gene matches: 7. The CDR3 is made up of 17 amino acids. The DNA of the CDR3 is TGTGCCAGCAGCCCAGGGACTAGCGGGGGGCTGGAAGAGACCCAGTACTTC. Translating gives CASSPGTSGGLEETQYF.

The chain has TRBV6-6 and TRBJ1-2; 7 positions agree with TRBD1. The CDR3 spans 13 residues. The J segment lost 4 bases and the V segment lost 7 bases, leaving 6 bases of the junction unmatched. Germline assignment: CDR1 MNHNY and CDR2 SVGAGI (reference sequence). In DNA, the CDR3 is TGTGCCAGCACCGGACAGGAACTCTATGGCTACACCTTC. Its translation: CASTGQELYGYTF.

This chain links TRBV3-1 (or the pseudogene TRBV3-2) with TRBJ1-2, with TRBD1 as a possible D gene (5 bases). CDR1 is LGHDT, CDR2 YNNKEL, per germline (reference sequence). V gave up 0 bases and J gave up 0 bases, with 11 bases separating them. The CDR3 runs to 16 residues. CDR3 in DNA: TGTGCCAGCAGCCAAGAGGGGACCAACTCTAACTATGGCTACACCTTC. Its translation: CASSQEGTNSNYGYTF.

The rearrangement uses TRBV27 and TRBJ2-2; D gene unclear. The CDR3 totals 11 residues. Trimming removed 3 bases at V and 7 bases at J, with 3 bases between. CDR1 is MNHEY and CDR2 is SMNVEV in the germline V gene (reference sequence). For the CDR3, the DNA is TGTGCCAGCAGTTTTAGCGGGGAGCTGTTTTTT. This encodes CASSFSGELFF.

The gene calls are TRBV18 and TRBJ2-7; TRBD1 might be the D (6 bases). Trimming left V 1 base short and J 3 bases short, with 10 bases between. This CDR3 contains 14 residues. Germline CDR1 is KGHSH and CDR2 is LQKENI. CDR3 DNA: TGTGCCAGCTCACCACAGGGGGATGGCTACGAGCAGTACTTC. Translation: CASSPQGDGYEQYF.

The chain is built from TRBV11-2 and TRBJ1-3; D is ambiguous. The CDR3 sequence is 17 residues long. The V gene's germline CDR1 is SGHAT and CDR2 FQNNGV. Trimming pared 5 bases from V and 0 bases from J, leaving 17 bases between. The CDR3 region has the DNA TGTGCCAGCAGCCCCGCCAGGCTTTCTGACTCTGGAAACACCATATATTTT. It codes for CASSPARLSDSGNTIYF.

This rearrangement joins TRBV18 to TRBJ1-1; no clear D. The germline CDR1 and CDR2 sequences are KGHSH and LQKENI. V dropped 2 bases and J dropped 5 bases, with 9 bases sitting between them. The CDR3 has 13 amino acids. CDR3 nucleotides: TGTGCCAGCTCACCAGGTCGGGTTACTGAAGCTTTCTTT. Its translation: CASSPGRVTEAFF.

The chain uses TRBV11-2 and TRBJ2-3; possibly TRBD1 for D (5 bases). Germline V lookup: CDR1 SGHAT, CDR2 FQNNGV. V was shortened by 2 bases and J by 7 bases, with 10 bases between the two germline ends. The CDR3 consists of 13 residues. The CDR3 protein is CASSLIGVNTQYF. The CDR3 DNA sequence: TGTGCCAGCAGCTTAATAGGGGTTAATACGCAGTATTTT.

This clone was counted a few times. The V gene is TRBV6-2 or TRBV6-3, the J gene TRBJ1-1; TRBD1 might be the D (5 bases). CDR1 and CDR2 (germline): MNHEY, SVGEGT. This CDR3 region has 13 residues. V was trimmed by 2 bases and J by 11 bases, leaving 15 bases between them. The CDR3 loop is CASSYEGSKGAFF. In DNA, the CDR3 is TGTGCCAGCAGTTACGAGGGGAGTAAGGGCGCTTTCTTT.

This rearrangement joins TRBV9 to TRBJ2-2; the D gene is possibly TRBD2 (6 bases). Germline CDR1 SGDLS, CDR2 YYNGEE. Trimming took 6 bases from V and 2 from J, leaving 29 bases between them. There are 20 residues in the CDR3. The CDR3 spells CASNRFGGLTTSGNTGELFF. Here the CDR3 DNA reads TGTGCCAGCAACCGTTTCGGGGGACTCACGACGTCGGGAAACACCGGGGAGCTGTTTTTT.